Presented here are 20 T cell receptor beta chains from one specimen sequenced in a study of blood T cell repertoires in COVID-19. Sequenced by immunoSEQ multiplex PCR; TCRdb stores in-frame clones only, minus some. Here the sample spans over 130,000 clones, about 88% being singletons. The sample comprised peripheral blood. These receptors all come from a human donor with COVID-19, enrolled during active disease. The donor label of this sample is uncertain.

This clone has a handful of counts. V and J are TRBV30 and TRBJ1-6, with D tentatively TRBD1 (6 bases). The V end lost 3 bases, the J end lost 10 bases, and 16 bases lay between the germline ends. Germline V gene sequence: CDR1 GTSNPN, CDR2 SVGIG (reference sequence). This CDR3 has 14 residues. The CDR3 reads CAWSQGQGNSPLHF. The CDR3 region has the DNA TGTGCCTGGAGCCAGGGGCAGGGGAACTCACCCCTCCACTTT.

V and J are TRBV6-5 and TRBJ2-3; no reliable D call. CDR3 length equals 15 residues. Trimming took off 7 bases at V and 8 bases at J, with 22 bases between the two ends. Germline lookup yields CDR1 MNHEY and CDR2 SVGAGI. The CDR3 nucleotides read TGTGCCAGCATTCCGAGCGCCGCTCTAAGGAGTACGCAGTATTTT. Translation gives CASIPSAALRSTQYF.

This rearrangement joins TRBV4-1 to TRBJ2-1; D is possibly TRBD2 (6 bases). V lost 6 bases, J lost 5 bases, and 11 bases lay in between. The CDR3 loop spans 13 amino acids. Germline CDR1 reads MGHRA; CDR2 reads YSYEKL. CDR3 sequence reads: CASSGDFHNEQFF. The CDR3, as DNA: TGCGCCAGCAGTGGGGACTTCCACAATGAGCAGTTCTTC.

As to this clone: The identical CDR3 is also encoded by other nucleotide sequences in the sample. This chain joins TRBV2 and TRBJ2-1, with a possible D match to TRBD1 (5 bases). The CDR3 totals 13 residues. The V end lost 3 bases, the J end lost 5 bases, and 8 bases lay between the germline ends. Germline-derived CDR1 and CDR2 are SNHLY and FYNNEI. DNA of the CDR3: TGTGCCAGCAGTGAGGGGCTCAACAATGAGCAGTTCTTC. Its protein product is CASSEGLNNEQFF.

J is TRBJ1-2 and V is TRBV6-5, with D hard to call. Germline-derived CDR1 and CDR2 are MNHEY and SVGAGI. This CDR3 comprises 11 residues. Trimming pared 4 bases from V and 3 bases from J, leaving 3 bases between. CDR3: CASSSDYGYTF. The DNA for the CDR3 is TGTGCCAGCAGTTCCGACTATGGCTACACCTTC.

The chain couples TRBV4-2 to TRBJ2-5, with a tentative D call TRBD1 (5 bases). Germline assignment: CDR1 LGHNA and CDR2 YNFKEQ. V gave up 6 bases and J gave up 4 bases, with 12 bases separating them. The CDR3 runs 13 residues. CDR3 amino acids: CASRDKDIETQYF. In DNA, the CDR3 is TGTGCCAGCAGGGACAAGGATATAGAGACCCAGTACTTC.

This sequence joins TRBV5-1 and TRBJ1-1; D perhaps matches TRBD1 (6 bases). Trimming took off 0 bases at V and 1 base at J, with 7 bases between the two ends. Looked up from germline, CDR1 is SGHRS and CDR2 is YFSETQ. The CDR3 totals 14 residues. DNA for the CDR3: TGCGCCAGCAGCTTGGACAGGGCGAACACTGAAGCTTTCTTT. It translates to CASSLDRANTEAFF.

The CDR3 is CASRPGTGVDQPQHF. CDR3 bases: TGCGCCAGCAGACCCGGGACAGGGGTTGATCAGCCCCAGCATTTT. This chain links TRBV5-1 with TRBJ1-5; 10 bases align to TRBD1. Germline V CDR1 and CDR2: SGHRS, YFSETQ. The CDR3 contains 15 residues. The ends lost 5 bases at V and 5 bases at J; junction bases unmatched: 7.

V usage is TRBV5-1 and J usage is TRBJ2-3; TRBD2 is a possible D gene (6 bases). CDR3 length: 16 residues. V was pared by 0 bases and J by 1 base, with 12 bases between. From germline, CDR1 is SGHRS and CDR2 YFSETQ. CDR3 region: CASSLAVGGRTDTQYF. The CDR3 DNA reads TGCGCCAGCAGCTTGGCTGTGGGGGGACGCACAGATACGCAGTATTTT.

This clone is a singleton in its sample. The chain has TRBV7-8 and TRBJ1-5; unclear D gene. The ends were cut back, 1 base at V and 4 bases at J, with 8 bases in the middle. The CDR3 length is 14 residues. Per the germline V gene, CDR1 is SGHVS and CDR2 is FQNEAQ. CDR3 protein: CASSLEQSNQPQHF. CDR3 sequence (DNA): TGTGCCAGCAGCTTAGAACAGTCAAATCAGCCCCAGCATTTT.

V and J are TRBV30 and TRBJ1-1; D is perhaps TRBD1 (5 bases). Germline V gene data show CDR1 as GTSNPN and CDR2 as SVGIG (reference sequence). This CDR3 is 14 amino acids long. Trimming left V 4 bases short and J 0 bases short, with 12 bases between. The CDR3 DNA follows: TGTGCCTGGACTGGGGCCCTCATGAACACTGAAGCTTTCTTT. Protein product: CAWTGALMNTEAFF.

V usage is TRBV7-3 and J usage is TRBJ2-2; possible D gene TRBD1, 6 bases. Trimming shortened V by 4 bases and J by 5 bases, and 8 bases separated the two germline ends. Germline CDR1 and CDR2: SGHTA and FQGTGA. The CDR3 is 13 residues long. Here the CDR3 reads CASSWGPTGELFF. DNA for the CDR3: TGTGCCAGCAGCTGGGGGCCTACCGGGGAGCTGTTTTTT.

This chain connects TRBV15 to TRBJ2-3; maybe TRBD1 (6 bases). V lost 0 bases to trimming and J lost 4 bases, with 14 bases between them. Germline CDR1 LNHNV, CDR2 YYDKDF (reference sequence). The CDR3 contains 16 residues. CDR3 DNA sequence: TGTGCCACCAGCAGAGATGTGGACCAGGGGTCAGATACGCAGTATTTT. Its translation: CATSRDVDQGSDTQYF.

The V gene is TRBV9, the J gene TRBJ1-3; D uncertain. Looked up from germline, CDR1 is SGDLS and CDR2 is YYNGEE. V was shortened by 0 bases and J by 0 bases, with 10 bases between the two germline ends. The CDR3 runs 16 residues. The CDR3 reads CASSVGGQSSGNTIYF. The CDR3 DNA follows: TGTGCCAGCAGCGTAGGAGGGCAGAGCTCTGGAAACACCATATATTTT.

V is TRBV7-2 and J is TRBJ1-1; D possibly corresponds to TRBD1 (5 bases). This CDR3 is 15 amino acids long. CDR1 is SGHTA, CDR2 FQGNSA, per germline. V was trimmed by 5 bases and J by 0 bases, leaving 13 bases between them. The CDR3: CASSRAGRMNTEAFF. Written as DNA, the CDR3 is TGTGCCAGCAGCCGCGCAGGGAGGATGAACACTGAAGCTTTCTTT.

This chain connects TRBV7-8 to TRBJ2-7, with 10 nucleotides matching TRBD1. Unmatched junction bases numbered 5, after V lost 4 bases and J lost 5 bases. This CDR3 spans 14 amino acids. CDR1 is SGHVS, CDR2 FQNEAQ, per germline. This chain's CDR3 is CASSSDRGYNEQYF. The CDR3 region has the DNA TGTGCCAGCAGCTCGGACAGGGGGTATAACGAGCAGTACTTC.

The sample holds one count of this clone. The chain combines TRBV11-2 with TRBJ2-7; D may be TRBD2 (6 bases). V lost 5 bases and J lost 0, with 17 bases in between. CDR3 length equals 16 residues. Germline lookup yields CDR1 SGHAT and CDR2 FQNNGV. CDR3 region: CASSVGGASHSYEQYF. CDR3 nucleotides: TGTGCCAGCAGCGTCGGAGGGGCGTCACACTCCTACGAGCAGTACTTC.

V is TRBV5-1 and J is TRBJ1-6, with D possibly TRBD1 on 5 matching bases. Trimming shortened V by 4 bases and J by 8 bases, and 16 bases separated the two germline ends. The CDR3 is 15 amino acids. Germline loops: CDR1 SGHRS, CDR2 YFSETQ. The CDR3 is CASSRGPGGDSPLHF. In nucleotides, the CDR3 is TGCGCCAGCAGCCGGGGCCCTGGCGGGGATTCACCCCTCCACTTT.

This chain connects TRBV10-3 to TRBJ2-5; TRBD2 agrees at 11 bases. The CDR3 spans 13 residues. V gave up 10 bases and J gave up 4 bases; unmatched junction bases: 5. The germline V gene encodes CDR1 ENHRY and CDR2 SYGVKD. The CDR3 protein is CATRLAGIETQYF. Here the CDR3 DNA reads TGTGCCACTCGACTAGCGGGGATAGAGACCCAGTACTTC.

The V and J genes are TRBV3-1 (or the pseudogene TRBV3-2) and TRBJ1-2; D is possibly TRBD1 (6 bases). The CDR3 length is 13 residues. Germline CDR1 and CDR2: LGHDT and YNNKEL (reference sequence). The V gene lost 2 bases and the J gene lost 6 bases, with 10 bases spanning the gap. CDR3 bases: TGTGCCAGCAGCCAACATGGACAGCATGGCTACACCTTC. It translates to CASSQHGQHGYTF.